These T cell receptor beta chains were read from a single sample in a study of T cell repertoires in aging, cancer and after chemotherapy. TCRdb passed the multiplex PCR reads through MiXCR, listing each CDR3 protein once. This sample has more than 8,500 distinct CDR3 sequences, with roughly two fifths found just once. The sample was blood. Source of these receptors: a human donor in good health. CDR3s include the opening cysteine and the closing phenylalanine or tryptophan. A D gene is named only where the DNA matches it firmly. The size field is filled for only some rows; it gives once, few, many or a size class.

J,size,length,V,D,DNA,CDR3
TRBJ1-1,large,12,TRBV6-5,TRBD1,TGTGCCAGCAGGAGGACAGGGGCTGAAGCTTTCTTT,CASRRTGAEAFF
TRBJ2-2,.,13,TRBV6-6,.,TGTGCCAGCAGTTTAACCCACACCGGGGAGCTGTTTTTT,CASSLTHTGELFF
TRBJ2-2,few,15,TRBV15,TRBD1,TGTGCCACCAGCATGGACAGGGGATACACCGGGGAGCTGTTTTTT,CATSMDRGYTGELFF
TRBJ1-2,few,12,TRBV30,.,TGTGCCTGGAGTGTACATGGGGATGGCTACACCTTC,CAWSVHGDGYTF
TRBJ1-1,.,14,TRBV5-1,TRBD1,TGCGCCAGCAGCTGGGGGGACAGTGGGACTGAAGCTTTCTTT,CASSWGDSGTEAFF
TRBJ2-5,.,15,TRBV6-5,TRBD2,TGTGCCAGCAGTTACGCGGGGGGGTACCAAGAGACCCAGTACTTC,CASSYAGGYQETQYF
TRBJ2-7,.,13,TRBV29-1,TRBD1,TGCAGCGGAGGTACAGGGGGTAAGGACGAGCAGTACTTC,CSGGTGGKDEQYF
TRBJ1-2,.,13,TRBV6-2/TRBV6-3,.,TGTGCCAGCAGCTCGACAGACTTCTATGGCTACACCTTC,CASSSTDFYGYTF
TRBJ2-7,few,14,TRBV19,.,TGTGCCAGTAGTTACGGGACACTAAACTACGAGCAGTACTTC,CASSYGTLNYEQYF
TRBJ2-5,few,14,TRBV5-4,TRBD2,TGTGCCAGCAGCTTGGCCTGGGGGGGAGAGACCCAGTACTTC,CASSLAWGGETQYF
TRBJ2-7,few,14,TRBV11-1,.,TGTGCCAGCAGCGCGACCGGGTCCTTCTACGAGCAGTACTTC,CASSATGSFYEQYF
TRBJ2-1,.,13,TRBV6-5,TRBD1,TGTGCCAGCAGTCCCGGGACAGGCTATGAGCAGTTCTTC,CASSPGTGYEQFF
TRBJ1-2,once,15,TRBV27,TRBD1,TGTGCCAGCAGCCGAAGGAACGACAGGGACTATAGCTACACCTTC,CASSRRNDRDYSYTF
TRBJ1-2,.,14,TRBV10-3,TRBD1,TGTGCCATCAGTGCGGTAGGGGGCGGTCATGGCTACACCTTC,CAISAVGGGHGYTF
TRBJ2-1,few,12,TRBV20-1,.,TGCAGTGCTAGAATCGCACTCGATGAGCAGTTCTTC,CSARIALDEQFF
TRBJ2-7,.,12,TRBV2,.,TGTGCCAGCAGTGTACAGGGTTCCGAGCAGTACTTC,CASSVQGSEQYF
TRBJ1-3,.,18,TRBV24-1,TRBD1,TGTGCCACCAGTGACTGGGGGGGACAGGGCCACTCTGGAAACACCATATATTTT,CATSDWGGQGHSGNTIYF
TRBJ2-1,.,14,TRBV6-5,.,TGTGCCAGCAGTTACTGGGACAACTACAATGAGCAGTTCTTC,CASSYWDNYNEQFF
TRBJ1-2,.,13,TRBV7-2,TRBD1,TGTGCCAGCAGACCACAGGGGACGGGGGGCTACACCTTC,CASRPQGTGGYTF
TRBJ2-5,.,15,TRBV7-9,.,TGTGCCAGCAGCTTACCACAGGGAGGCGAGGAGACCCAGTACTTC,CASSLPQGGEETQYF
TRBJ2-7,.,14,TRBV13,TRBD2,TGTGCCAGCGGACCCGGCGGGAGGGCCTACGAGCAGTACTTC,CASGPGGRAYEQYF
TRBJ2-5,.,14,TRBV11-3,.,TGTGCCAGCAGCGGGGACGTGGGGCAAGAGACCCAGTACTTC,CASSGDVGQETQYF
TRBJ1-6,few,15,TRBV7-2,TRBD1,TGTGCCAGCAGCTTCCGGGACAGGGTCGATTCACCCCTCCACTTT,CASSFRDRVDSPLHF
TRBJ2-7,.,15,TRBV11-3,.,TGTGCCAGCAGCTTGGCTCTACACTACCCCTACGAGCAGTACTTC,CASSLALHYPYEQYF
TRBJ1-5,.,13,TRBV13,.,TGTGCCAGCCAAGGAGGGGCCCGACAGCCCCAGCATTTT,CASQGGARQPQHF
TRBJ1-1,once,13,TRBV10-1,.,TGCGCCAGCAGTGAGTCCGGGACCACTGAAGCTTTCTTT,CASSESGTTEAFF
TRBJ2-7,.,14,TRBV6-2/TRBV6-3,.,TGTGCCAGCAGACGCGAAGGACAGTTCTACGAGCAGTACTTC,CASRREGQFYEQYF
TRBJ2-3,medium-sized,15,TRBV29-1,.,TGCAGCGTTGAGGGTGGGCAGGCCCGCACAGATACGCAGTATTTT,CSVEGGQARTDTQYF
TRBJ1-1,.,17,TRBV27,TRBD1,TGTGCCAGCAGTGTAGGACAGGCGATCGATCGGAACACTGAAGCTTTCTTT,CASSVGQAIDRNTEAFF
TRBJ1-5,.,15,TRBV5-6,.,TGTGCCAGCCGGGAGGGAGCTTATAGCAATCAGCCCCAGCATTTT,CASREGAYSNQPQHF
TRBJ2-3,.,12,TRBV20-1,.,TGCAGTGCCCCCTTCAGCACAGATACGCAGTATTTT,CSAPFSTDTQYF
TRBJ1-2,few,11,TRBV13,.,TGTGCCTGGACGGTGGGCTATGGCTACACCTTC,CAWTVGYGYTF
TRBJ2-7,few,13,TRBV6-2/TRBV6-3,TRBD1,TGTGCCAGCAGACGACAGGGGGCCTACGAGCAGTACTTC,CASRRQGAYEQYF
TRBJ2-1,.,14,TRBV24-1,TRBD2,TGTGCCACCAGTGATTCGGCGGGGGGAAATGAGCAGTTCTTC,CATSDSAGGNEQFF
TRBJ1-1,few,14,TRBV7-6,.,TGTGCCAGCAGCCAAGACAGTCTGAACACTGAAGCTTTCTTT,CASSQDSLNTEAFF
TRBJ2-4,.,16,TRBV29-1,TRBD2,TGCAGCGTTGAAATGCCGACTAGCGCGAACAAAAACATTCAGTACTTC,CSVEMPTSANKNIQYF
TRBJ2-5,once,15,TRBV6-1,TRBD1,TGTGCCAGCAGTGAGGACAGGGGGGTGCAAGAGACCCAGTACTTC,CASSEDRGVQETQYF
TRBJ2-1,.,13,TRBV7-2,.,TGTGCCAGCGGGGATGGACTGCCCAATGAGCAGTTCTTC,CASGDGLPNEQFF
TRBJ1-5,few,15,TRBV19,TRBD1,TGTGCCAGTAGTGGCACAGGGGGCGCGGGACAGCCCCAGCATTTT,CASSGTGGAGQPQHF
TRBJ2-2,.,14,TRBV7-2,.,TGTGCCAGCAGCTTAACAGCGCAAACCGGGGAGCTGTTTTTT,CASSLTAQTGELFF